This T cell receptor beta chain stems from a study of blood T cell repertoires in COVID-19. About the study: Sites across the United States, Italy and Spain contributed samples from acute and convalescent COVID-19. PBMCs, B-cell-depleted T cells, or T cells provided the cDNA or gDNA that made up the material.

CDR3 length: 18 residues. J gave up 1 base and V 4 bases, and 8 bases lay outside the gene matches. Per germline, CDR1 MGHRA and CDR2 YSYEKL. In the source study's methods: Estimation of nucleated cell counts relied on the amplification of reference gene primers. Assay: immunoSEQ multiplex PCR; the TCRdb copy retains only in-frame clones and omits some. The DNA gave D and trimming, while V, J and clone size come from that table. The repertoire holds some 120,000 clones, around 80% seen once, with 1.9% in the top ten. The chain carries TRBV4-1 and TRBJ2-3, with 13 bases matching TRBD2. What was sequenced was peripheral blood. The TCR comes from a man in his sixties or seventies with acute or convalescent COVID-19. CDR3 sequence reads: CASSRRTSGGYRTDTQYF. The CDR3 DNA reads TGCGCCAGCAGCCGCAGGACTAGCGGGGGATACCGCACAGATACGCAGTATTTT.